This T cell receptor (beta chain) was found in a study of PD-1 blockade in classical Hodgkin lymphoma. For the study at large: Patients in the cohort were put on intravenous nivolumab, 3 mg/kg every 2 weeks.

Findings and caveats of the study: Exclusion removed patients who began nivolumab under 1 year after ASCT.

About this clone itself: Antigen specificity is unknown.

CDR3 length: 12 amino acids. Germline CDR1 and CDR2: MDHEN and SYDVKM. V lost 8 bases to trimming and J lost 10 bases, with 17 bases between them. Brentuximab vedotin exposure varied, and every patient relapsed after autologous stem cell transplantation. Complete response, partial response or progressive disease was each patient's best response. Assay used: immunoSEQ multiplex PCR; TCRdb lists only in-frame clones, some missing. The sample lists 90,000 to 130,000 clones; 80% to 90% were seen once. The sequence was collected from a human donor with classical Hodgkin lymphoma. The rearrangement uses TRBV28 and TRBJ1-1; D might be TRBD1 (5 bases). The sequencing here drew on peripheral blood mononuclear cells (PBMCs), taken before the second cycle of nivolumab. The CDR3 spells CASFSTGGVAFF. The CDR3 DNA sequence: TGTGCCAGCTTTTCGACGGGGGGGGTAGCTTTCTTT.